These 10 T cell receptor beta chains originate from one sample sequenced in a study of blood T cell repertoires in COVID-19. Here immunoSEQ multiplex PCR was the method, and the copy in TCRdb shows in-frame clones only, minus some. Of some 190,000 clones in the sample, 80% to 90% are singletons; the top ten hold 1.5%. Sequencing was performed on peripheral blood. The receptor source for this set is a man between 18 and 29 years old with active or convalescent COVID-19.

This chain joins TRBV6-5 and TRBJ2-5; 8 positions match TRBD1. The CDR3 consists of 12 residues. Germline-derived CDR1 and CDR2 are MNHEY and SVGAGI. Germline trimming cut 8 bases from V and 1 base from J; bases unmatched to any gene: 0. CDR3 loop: CASGQGQETQYF. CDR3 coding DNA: TGTGCCAGCGGACAGGGCCAAGAGACCCAGTACTTC.

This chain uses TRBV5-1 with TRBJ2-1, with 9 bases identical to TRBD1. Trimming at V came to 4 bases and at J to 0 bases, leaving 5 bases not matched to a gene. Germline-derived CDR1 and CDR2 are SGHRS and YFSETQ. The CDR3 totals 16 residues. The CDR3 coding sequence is TGCGCCAGCAGCATAACAGGGGGCTACTCCTACAATGAGCAGTTCTTC. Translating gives CASSITGGYSYNEQFF.

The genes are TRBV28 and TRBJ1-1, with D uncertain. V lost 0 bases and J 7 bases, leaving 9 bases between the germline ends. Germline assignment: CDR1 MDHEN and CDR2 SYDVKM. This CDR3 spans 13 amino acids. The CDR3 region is CASSLWGLGEAFF. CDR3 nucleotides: TGTGCCAGCAGTTTATGGGGTCTAGGTGAAGCTTTCTTT.

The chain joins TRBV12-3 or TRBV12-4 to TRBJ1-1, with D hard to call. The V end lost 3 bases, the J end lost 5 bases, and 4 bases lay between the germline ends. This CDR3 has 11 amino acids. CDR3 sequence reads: CASSFLTEAFF. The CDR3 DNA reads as TGTGCCAGCAGTTTCCTAACTGAAGCTTTCTTT.

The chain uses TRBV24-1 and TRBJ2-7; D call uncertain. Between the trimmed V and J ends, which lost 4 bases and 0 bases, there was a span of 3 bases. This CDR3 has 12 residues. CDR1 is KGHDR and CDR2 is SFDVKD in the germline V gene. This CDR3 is CATSDGSYEQYF. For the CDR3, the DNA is TGTGCCACCAGTGACGGCTCCTACGAGCAGTACTTC.

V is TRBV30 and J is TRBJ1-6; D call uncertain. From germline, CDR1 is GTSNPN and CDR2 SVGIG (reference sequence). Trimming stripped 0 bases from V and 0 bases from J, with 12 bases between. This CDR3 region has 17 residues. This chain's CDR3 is CAWSVVSGSSYNSPLHF. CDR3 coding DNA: TGTGCCTGGAGTGTAGTCTCGGGTAGCTCCTATAATTCACCCCTCCACTTT.

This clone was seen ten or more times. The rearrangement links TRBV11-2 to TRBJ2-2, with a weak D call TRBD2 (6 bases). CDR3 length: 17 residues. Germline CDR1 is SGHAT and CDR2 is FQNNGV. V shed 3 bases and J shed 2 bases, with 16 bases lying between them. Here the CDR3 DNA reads TGTGCCAGCAGCTTGGCGCGATTGGAGGGTAACACCGGGGAGCTGTTTTTT. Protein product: CASSLARLEGNTGELFF. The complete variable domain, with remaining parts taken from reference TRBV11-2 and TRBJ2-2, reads EAGVAQSPRYKIIEKRQSVAFWCNPISGHATLYWYQQILGQGPKLLIQFQNNGVVDDSQLPKDRFSAERLKGVDSTLKIQPAKLEDSAVYLCASSLARLEGNTGELFFGEGSRLTVL.

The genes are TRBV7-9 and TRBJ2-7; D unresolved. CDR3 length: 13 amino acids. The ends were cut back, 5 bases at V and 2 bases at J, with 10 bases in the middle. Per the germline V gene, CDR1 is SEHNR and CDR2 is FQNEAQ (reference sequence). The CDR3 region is CASSPRNTYEQYF. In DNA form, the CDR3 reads TGTGCCAGCAGCCCCAGGAATACCTACGAGCAGTACTTC.

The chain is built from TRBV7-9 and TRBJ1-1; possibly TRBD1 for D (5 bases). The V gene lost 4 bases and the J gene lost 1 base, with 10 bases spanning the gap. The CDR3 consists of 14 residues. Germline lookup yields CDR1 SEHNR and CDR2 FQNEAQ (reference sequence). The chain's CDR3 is CASSWGGENTEAFF. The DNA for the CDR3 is TGTGCCAGCAGCTGGGGGGGTGAGAACACTGAAGCTTTCTTT. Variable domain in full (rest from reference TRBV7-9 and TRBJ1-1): DTGVSQNPRHKITKRGQNVTFRCDPISEHNRLYWYRQTLGQGPEFLTYFQNEAQLEKSRLLSDRFSAERPKGSFSTLEIQRTEQGDSAMYLCASSWGGENTEAFFGQGTRLTVV.

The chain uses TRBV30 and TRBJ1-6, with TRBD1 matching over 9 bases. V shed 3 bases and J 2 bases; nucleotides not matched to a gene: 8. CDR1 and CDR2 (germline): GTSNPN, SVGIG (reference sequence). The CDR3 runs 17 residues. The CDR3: CAWRPGQGDAYNSPLHF. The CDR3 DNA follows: TGTGCCTGGAGACCGGGACAGGGAGATGCCTATAATTCACCCCTCCACTTT.